This T cell receptor (beta chain) was observed in a study of blood T cell repertoires in COVID-19. Method: immunoSEQ multiplex PCR; TCRdb's copy keeps in-frame clones and lacks some. The sample includes some 120,000 clones, almost 85% of them seen just once. Germline V lookup: CDR1 SGHRS, CDR2 YFSETQ. The junction had 4 bases not matched to a gene; V was cut back by 7 bases and J by 3 bases. CDR3 length: 13 residues. This TCR derives from a human donor in a cohort sampled during active COVID-19. The chain is built from TRBV5-1 and TRBJ2-3, with 8 nucleotides matching TRBD1. The sequencing input was peripheral blood. The CDR3 DNA reads TGCGCCAGCGGACAGGGATCGACAGATACGCAGTATTTT. Amino acids: CASGQGSTDTQYF.